Presented here are 4 T cell receptor beta chains from one specimen sequenced in a study of early T cells in non-severe SARS-CoV-2 infection. TCRdb reanalysed the 5' RACE reads using MiXCR and keeps one entry per CDR3 protein. The sample consists of 30,000 to 45,000 distinct CDR3 sequences, 9.9% of them appearing once. The specimen was whole blood. The receptors here all came from an adult who was a healthcare worker with PCR-confirmed SARS-CoV-2 infection or an uninfected control (not recorded which).

V and J are TRBV7-7 and TRBJ2-5, with a tentative D call TRBD2 (7 bases). The CDR3 covers 15 residues. Trimming pared 1 base from V and 5 bases from J, leaving 14 bases between. Germline CDR1 SSHAT, CDR2 FNYEAQ (reference sequence). The CDR3 sequence is CASSLDGGRGETQYF. As DNA, the CDR3 is TGTGCCAGCAGCTTAGACGGGGGGCGCGGCGAGACCCAGTACTTC.

Ten or more counts support this clonotype. This sequence joins TRBV30 and TRBJ1-2; 8 positions match TRBD1. Germline trimming cut 5 bases from V and 1 base from J; bases unmatched to any gene: 9. Germline V gene sequence: CDR1 GTSNPN, CDR2 SVGIG (reference sequence). The CDR3 contains 15 residues. For the CDR3, the DNA is TGTGCCTGGGAAGGGGACAGGAAGTATAACTATGGCTACACCTTC. The encoded protein is CAWEGDRKYNYGYTF.

This clonotype has only a few counts. The rearrangement joins TRBV12-5 to TRBJ2-7, with TRBD1 as a possible D gene (5 bases). From germline, CDR1 is LGHNT and CDR2 FRNRAP. The length of the CDR3 is 16 residues. V was pared by 1 base and J by 0 bases, with 13 bases between. The CDR3 spells CASGLGGPGNSYEQYF. CDR3 in DNA: TGTGCTAGTGGTTTGGGGGGTCCAGGGAACTCCTACGAGCAGTACTTC.

The V and J genes are TRBV6-6 and TRBJ2-5, with 8 bases identical to TRBD1. The CDR3 has 14 amino acids. After removal of 5 bases from V and 1 base from J, the junction contained 3 bases not matched to a gene. Germline V gene sequence: CDR1 MNHNY, CDR2 SVGAGI (reference sequence). The CDR3 DNA reads as TGTGCCAGCAGTCAGGACAGGGCCCAAGAGACCCAGTACTTC. Translating gives CASSQDRAQETQYF.